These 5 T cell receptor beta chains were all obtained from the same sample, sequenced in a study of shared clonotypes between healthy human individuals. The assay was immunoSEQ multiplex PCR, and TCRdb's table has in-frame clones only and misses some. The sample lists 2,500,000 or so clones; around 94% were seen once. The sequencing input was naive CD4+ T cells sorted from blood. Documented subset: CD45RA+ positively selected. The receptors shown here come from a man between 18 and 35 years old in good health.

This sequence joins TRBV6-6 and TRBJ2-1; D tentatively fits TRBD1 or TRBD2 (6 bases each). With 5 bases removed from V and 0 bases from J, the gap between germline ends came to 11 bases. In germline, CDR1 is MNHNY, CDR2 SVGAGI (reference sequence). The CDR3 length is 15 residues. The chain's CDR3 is CASSRGPSSYNEQFF. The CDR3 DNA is TGTGCCAGCAGTCGGGGGCCCAGCTCCTACAATGAGCAGTTCTTC.

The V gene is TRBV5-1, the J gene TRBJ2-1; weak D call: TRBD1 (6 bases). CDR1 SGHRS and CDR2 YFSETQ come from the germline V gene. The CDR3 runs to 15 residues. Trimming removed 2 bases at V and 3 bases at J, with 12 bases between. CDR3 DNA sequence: TGCGCCAGCAGCTTCACGCAGGGGATCTACAATGAGCAGTTCTTC. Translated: CASSFTQGIYNEQFF.

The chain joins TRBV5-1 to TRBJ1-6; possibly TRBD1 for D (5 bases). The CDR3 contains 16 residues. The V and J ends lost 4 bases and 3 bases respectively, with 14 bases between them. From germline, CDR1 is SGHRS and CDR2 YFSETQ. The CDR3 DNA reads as TGCGCCAGCAGCCCCATAGGGGTGGGCTATAATTCACCCCTCCACTTT. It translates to CASSPIGVGYNSPLHF.

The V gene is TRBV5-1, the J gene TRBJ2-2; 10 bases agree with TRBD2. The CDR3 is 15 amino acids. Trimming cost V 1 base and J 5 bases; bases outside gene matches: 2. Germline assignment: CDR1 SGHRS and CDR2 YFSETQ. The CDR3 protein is CASSLTSGTTGELFF. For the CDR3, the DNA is TGCGCCAGCAGCTTGACTAGCGGGACGACCGGGGAGCTGTTTTTT.

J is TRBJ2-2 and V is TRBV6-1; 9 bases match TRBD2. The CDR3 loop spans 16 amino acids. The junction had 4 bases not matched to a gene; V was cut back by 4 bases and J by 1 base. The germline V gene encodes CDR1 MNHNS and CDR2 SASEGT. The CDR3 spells CASSALTSGNTGELFF. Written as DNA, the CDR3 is TGTGCCAGCAGTGCATTGACTAGCGGGAACACCGGGGAGCTGTTTTTT.